Reported below is one T cell receptor (beta chain). An end of the junction does not agree with germline; a read error may underlie this. This sample was included in a study of blood T cells in healthy people across ages. A J-beta primer mix and a sample-barcoded 5' primer were used in a second PCR of roughly 7 to 12 cycles. TCRdb itself ran the 5' RACE reads through MiXCR, one entry per CDR3 protein. Among hundreds of thousands of distinct CDR3 sequences listed, 20% to 30% were seen once. Germline V gene sequence: CDR1 MDHEN, CDR2 SYDVKM. The CDR3 totals 19 residues. These data are also associated with another study on T cells of mothers and their children.

The receptor was isolated from a boy aged 5-17 years in good health. The material sequenced was blood. V gene TRBV28 combines with J gene TRBJ2-5; TRBD2 agrees at 11 bases. Here the CDR3 DNA reads TGCGCCAGCAGCTTCATAGCGGGAGGGCCTATAGGGAGCCAAGAGACCCAGTACTTC. Translating it yields CASSFIAGGPIGSQETQYF. Full variable domain (missing parts from reference TRBV28 and TRBJ2-5): DVKVTQSSRYLVKRTGEKVFLECVQDMDHENMFWYRQDPGLGLRLIYFSYDVKMKEKGDIPEGYSVSREKKERFSLILESASTNQTSMYLCASSFIAGGPIGSQETQYFGPGTRLLVL.